Detailed here is one T cell receptor (beta chain). The antigen is not known. The data derive from a study of T cell repertoires in cytomegalovirus infection. Background on the study: TCR beta signatures that were public indicated CMV infection and matching HLA type.

TCRdb ran MiXCR on the reads and lists one entry per CDR3 protein. The data show about 740,000 distinct CDR3 sequences, 35% to 45% seen once. Notes on the study in general: Dominant in the ex vivo response were TCR beta clonotypes restricted by HLA-C and specific for CMV. Totalled public TCR beta family frequency picked out people who carried CMV plus the relevant HLA.

This CDR3 has 15 amino acids. CDR1 and CDR2 from the germline V gene are DFQATT and SNEGSKA (reference sequence). The V and J ends lost 2 bases and 4 bases, in that order; junction bases with no gene match: 11. The rearrangement joins TRBV20-1 to TRBJ2-7; 7 nucleotides line up with TRBD2. The receptor's source is a human donor in good health (CMV status not recorded). Some clones in this sample may be carry-over from other donors' samples. The specimen sequenced was PBMCs. CDR3 residues: CSARSGRAIWYEQYF. In DNA, the CDR3 is TGCAGTGCTAGAAGTGGGAGGGCCATTTGGTACGAGCAGTACTTC.